Below, one T cell receptor (beta chain) is given with its context. The specificity of this receptor is unknown. No per-base quality is available; no much larger clone lies one base away. The immunoSEQ Assay, a bias-controlled multiplex PCR, was used to amplify TCRbeta CDR3 regions from genomic DNA. Regarding the original processing steps: Nucleated cell counts per sample were estimated from amplification of reference gene primers within the assay. To quantify the absolute abundance of each unique TCRbeta CDR3 rearrangement, sequence reads were collapsed and filtered. For each sample, productive Simpson clonality was calculated as the square root of Simpson's diversity index over productive rearrangements. TCRdb obtained this table from immuneACCESS and retained in-frame rearrangements with V and J assigned. These tables miss some clones; where compared with another copy, unresolved V genes account for less than half of the shortfall, and the remainder is unexplained. Clone size and V and J calls were adopted from that table, with D and trimming inferred from the DNA. The sample includes some 150,000 clones, with roughly 89% observed a single time. The ten top clones hold 0.45% to 0.65% of the sample.

This sample is part of a study of blood T cell repertoires in COVID-19 (dated by TCRdb to the early 2020s). Broadly, across the study: The collaborator samples originated in the United States, Italy and Spain and spanned the acute and convalescent phases of COVID-19. The prospective study material was composed of cDNA or gDNA derived from T cells, B-cell-depleted T cells, or PBMCs. Deeply sampled blood TCRbeta repertoires from subjects exposed to, actively infected with, or recovered from COVID-19 were included in the dataset. The repertoires were made available in a free public database intended to serve as a resource for research on the immune response to SARS-CoV-2. Samples came from the ongoing ImmuneRACE study (first 160 participants) plus 1,254 subjects from 6 global collaborators. Sample metadata almost always included a de-identified subject ID, COVID-19 status, age in years and sex. Where HLA class I and class II types were available, the types were taken from metadata supplied by the sample provider, not from assay-based typing.

Study-level results and caveats: How much clinical and demographic metadata was included differed by source and by participant, and the metadata was provided uncurated.

The collaborating institutions used their own protocols to collect whole blood in K2EDTA tubes. For TCRbeta analysis, collaborator samples were shipped as frozen whole blood, as isolated PBMCs, or as DNA extracted from either sample type. From a lookup of the germline V gene, CDR1 and CDR2 are LGHNA and YNFKEQ. Cut back by 4 bases and 6 bases, the V and J ends lie 12 bases apart. Its CDR3 holds 14 amino acids, cysteine through phenylalanine. The retained sequence is limited to the CDR3, 42 bases, with the frame set at the first base. The V and J segments used are TRBV4-2 and TRBJ1-4; the D gene cannot be resolved reliably. The TCR comes from a man in his forties or fifties with acute or convalescent COVID-19. The sequenced material came from peripheral blood. CDR3 reads: CASSPGVLDEKLFF. DNA sequence: TGTGCCAGCAGCCCCGGGGTTTTGGATGAAAAACTGTTTTTT.